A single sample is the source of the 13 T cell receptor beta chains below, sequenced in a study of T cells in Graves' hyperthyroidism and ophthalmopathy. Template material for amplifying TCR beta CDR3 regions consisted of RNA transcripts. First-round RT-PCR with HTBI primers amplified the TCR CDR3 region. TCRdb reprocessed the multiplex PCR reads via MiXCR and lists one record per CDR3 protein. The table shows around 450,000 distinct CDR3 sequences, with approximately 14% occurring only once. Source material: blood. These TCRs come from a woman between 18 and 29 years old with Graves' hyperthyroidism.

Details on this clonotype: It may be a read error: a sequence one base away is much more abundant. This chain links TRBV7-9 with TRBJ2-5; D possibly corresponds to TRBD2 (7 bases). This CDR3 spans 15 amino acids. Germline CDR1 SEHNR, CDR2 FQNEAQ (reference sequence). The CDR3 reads CAGSLLGRGTETQYF. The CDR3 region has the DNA TGTGCCGGCAGCCTACTGGGGAGGGGGACTGAGACCCAGTACTTC.

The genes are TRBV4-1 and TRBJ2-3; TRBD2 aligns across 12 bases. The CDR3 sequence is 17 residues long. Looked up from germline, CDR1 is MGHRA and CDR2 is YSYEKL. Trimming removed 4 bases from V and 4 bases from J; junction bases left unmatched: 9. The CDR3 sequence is CASSLISSGGAADTQYF. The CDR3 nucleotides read TGCGCCAGCAGCCTAATTTCTAGCGGGGGGGCAGCAGATACGCAGTATTTT.

CDR3: CASSPQAWAGDADTQYF. Written as DNA, the CDR3 is TGTGCCAGCAGCCCCCAAGCTTGGGCAGGGGATGCAGATACGCAGTATTTT. This sequence joins TRBV13 and TRBJ2-3; tentative D call: TRBD1 (6 bases). The V gene lost 5 bases and the J gene lost 4 bases, with 22 bases spanning the gap. The CDR3 spans 17 residues. The germline CDR1 and CDR2 sequences are PRHDT and FYEKMQ (reference sequence).

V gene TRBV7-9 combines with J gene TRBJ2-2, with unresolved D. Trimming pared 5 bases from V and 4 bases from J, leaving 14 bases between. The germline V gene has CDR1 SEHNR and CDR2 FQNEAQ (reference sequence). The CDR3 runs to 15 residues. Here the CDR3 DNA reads TGTGCCAGCAGCCTCGACATCTCGAGCACCGGGGAGCTGTTTTTT. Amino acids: CASSLDISSTGELFF.

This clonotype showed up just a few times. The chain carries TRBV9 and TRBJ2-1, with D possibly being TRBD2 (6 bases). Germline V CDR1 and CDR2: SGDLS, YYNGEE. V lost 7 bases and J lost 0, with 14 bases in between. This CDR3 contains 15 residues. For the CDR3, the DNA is TGTGCCAGCTCCCCCGGGACTCTCTCCTACAATGAGCAGTTCTTC. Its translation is CASSPGTLSYNEQFF. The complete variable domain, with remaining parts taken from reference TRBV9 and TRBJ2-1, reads DSGVTQTPKHLITATGQRVTLRCSPRSGDLSVYWYQQSLDQGLQFLIQYYNGEERAKGNILERFSAQQFPDLHSELNLSSLELGDSALYFCASSPGTLSYNEQFFGPGTRLTVL.

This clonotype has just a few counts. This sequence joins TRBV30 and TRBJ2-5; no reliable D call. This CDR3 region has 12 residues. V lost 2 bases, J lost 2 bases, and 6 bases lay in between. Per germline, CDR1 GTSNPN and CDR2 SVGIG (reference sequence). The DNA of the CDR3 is TGTGCCTGGAGTACCGGACAAGAGACCCAGTACTTC. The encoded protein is CAWSTGQETQYF. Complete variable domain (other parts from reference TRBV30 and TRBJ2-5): SQTIHQWPATLVQPVGSPLSLECTVEGTSNPNLYWYRQAAGRGLQLLFYSVGIGQISSEVPQNLSASRPQDRQFILSSKKLLLSDSGFYLCAWSTGQETQYFGPGTRLLVL.

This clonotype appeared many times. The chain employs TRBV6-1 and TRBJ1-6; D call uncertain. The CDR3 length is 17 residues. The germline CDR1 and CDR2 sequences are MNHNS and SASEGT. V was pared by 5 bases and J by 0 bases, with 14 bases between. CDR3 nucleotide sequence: TGTGCCAGCAGTACGCCTCCAGTGAGCTCCTATAATTCACCCCTCCACTTT. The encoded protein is CASSTPPVSSYNSPLHF.

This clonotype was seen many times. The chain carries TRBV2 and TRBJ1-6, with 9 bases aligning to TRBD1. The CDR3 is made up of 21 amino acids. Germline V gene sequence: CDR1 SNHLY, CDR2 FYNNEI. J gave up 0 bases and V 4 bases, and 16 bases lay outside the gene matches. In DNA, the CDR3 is TGTGCCAGCAGTGGACCGGGACAGGGAGATTTTTTGAGCTCCTATAATTCACCCCTCCACTTT. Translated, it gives CASSGPGQGDFLSSYNSPLHF.

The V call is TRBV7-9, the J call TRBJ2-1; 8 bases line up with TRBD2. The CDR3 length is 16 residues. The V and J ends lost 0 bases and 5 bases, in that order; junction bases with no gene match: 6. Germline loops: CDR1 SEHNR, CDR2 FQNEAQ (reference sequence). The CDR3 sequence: CASSLAGAGVNNEQFF. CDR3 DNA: TGTGCCAGCAGCTTAGCAGGAGCGGGGGTGAACAATGAGCAGTTCTTC.

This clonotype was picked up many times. CDR3 region: CASSSLVYNEQFF. Here the CDR3 DNA reads TGTGCCAGCAGTTCCCTCGTCTACAATGAGCAGTTCTTC. The chain employs TRBV2 and TRBJ2-1; D not resolved. The ends were cut back, 5 bases at V and 3 bases at J, with 8 bases in the middle. Germline loops: CDR1 SNHLY, CDR2 FYNNEI. The CDR3 runs 13 residues.

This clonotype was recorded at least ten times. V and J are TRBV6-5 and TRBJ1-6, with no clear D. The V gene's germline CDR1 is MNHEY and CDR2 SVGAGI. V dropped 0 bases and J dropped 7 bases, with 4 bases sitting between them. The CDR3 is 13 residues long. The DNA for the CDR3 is TGTGCCAGCAGTTACTCGACCAATTCACCCCTCCACTTT. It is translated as CASSYSTNSPLHF.

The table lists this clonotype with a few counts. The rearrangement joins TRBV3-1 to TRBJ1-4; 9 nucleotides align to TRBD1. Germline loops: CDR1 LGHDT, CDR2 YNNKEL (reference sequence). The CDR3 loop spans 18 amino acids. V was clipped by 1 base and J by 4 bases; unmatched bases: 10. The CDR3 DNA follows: TGTGCCAGCAGCCAAGTAGATCCCGGGACAGGGATTAATGAAAAACTGTTTTTT. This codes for CASSQVDPGTGINEKLFF.

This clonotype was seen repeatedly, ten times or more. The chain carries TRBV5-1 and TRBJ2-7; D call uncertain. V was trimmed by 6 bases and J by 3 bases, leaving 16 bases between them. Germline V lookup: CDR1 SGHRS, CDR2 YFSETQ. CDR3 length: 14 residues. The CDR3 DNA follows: TGCGCCAGCACCGCCCCCCGGAAGTTCTACGAGCAGTACTTC. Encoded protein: CASTAPRKFYEQYF.